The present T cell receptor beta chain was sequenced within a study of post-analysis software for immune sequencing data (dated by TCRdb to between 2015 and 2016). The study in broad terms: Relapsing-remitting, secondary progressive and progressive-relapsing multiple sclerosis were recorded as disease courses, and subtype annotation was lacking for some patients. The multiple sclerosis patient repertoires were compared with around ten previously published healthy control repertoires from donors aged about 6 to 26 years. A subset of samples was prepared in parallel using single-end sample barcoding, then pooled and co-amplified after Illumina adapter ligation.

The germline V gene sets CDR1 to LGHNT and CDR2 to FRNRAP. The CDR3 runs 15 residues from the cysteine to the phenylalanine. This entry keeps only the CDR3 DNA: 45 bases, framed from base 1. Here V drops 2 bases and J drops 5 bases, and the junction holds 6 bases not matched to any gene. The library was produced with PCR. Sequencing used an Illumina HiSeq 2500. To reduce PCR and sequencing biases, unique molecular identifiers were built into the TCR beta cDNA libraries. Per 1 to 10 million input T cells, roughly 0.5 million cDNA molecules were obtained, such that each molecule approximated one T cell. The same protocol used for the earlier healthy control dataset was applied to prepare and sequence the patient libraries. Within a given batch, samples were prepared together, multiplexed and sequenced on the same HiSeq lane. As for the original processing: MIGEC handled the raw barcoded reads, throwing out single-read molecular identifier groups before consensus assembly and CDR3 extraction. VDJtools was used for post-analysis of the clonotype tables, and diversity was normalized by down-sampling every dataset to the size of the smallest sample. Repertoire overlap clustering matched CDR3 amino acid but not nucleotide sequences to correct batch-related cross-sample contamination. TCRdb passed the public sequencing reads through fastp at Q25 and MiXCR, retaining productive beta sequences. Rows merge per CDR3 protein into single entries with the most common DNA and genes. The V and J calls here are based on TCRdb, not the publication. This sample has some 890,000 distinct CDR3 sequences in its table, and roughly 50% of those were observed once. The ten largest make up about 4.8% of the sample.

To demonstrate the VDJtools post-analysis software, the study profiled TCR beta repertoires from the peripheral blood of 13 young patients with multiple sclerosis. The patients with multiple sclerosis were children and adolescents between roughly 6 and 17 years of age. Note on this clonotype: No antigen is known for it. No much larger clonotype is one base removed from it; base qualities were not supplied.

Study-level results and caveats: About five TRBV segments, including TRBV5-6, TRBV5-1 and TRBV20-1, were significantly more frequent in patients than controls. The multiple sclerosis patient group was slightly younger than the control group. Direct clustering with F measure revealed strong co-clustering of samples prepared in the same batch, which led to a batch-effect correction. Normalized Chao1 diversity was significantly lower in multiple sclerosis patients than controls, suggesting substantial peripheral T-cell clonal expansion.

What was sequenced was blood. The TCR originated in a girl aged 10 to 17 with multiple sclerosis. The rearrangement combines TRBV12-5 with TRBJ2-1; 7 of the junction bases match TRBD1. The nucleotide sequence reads TGTGCTAGTGGTTTGCCCGACAGGGTCGACAATGAGCAGTTCTTC. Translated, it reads CASGLPDRVDNEQFF. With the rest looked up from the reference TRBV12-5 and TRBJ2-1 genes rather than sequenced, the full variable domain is DARVTQTPRHKVTEMGQEVTMRCQPILGHNTVFWYRQTMMQGLELLAYFRNRAPLDDSGMPKDRFSAEMPDATLATLKIQPSEPRDSAVYFCASGLPDRVDNEQFFGPGTRLTVL.